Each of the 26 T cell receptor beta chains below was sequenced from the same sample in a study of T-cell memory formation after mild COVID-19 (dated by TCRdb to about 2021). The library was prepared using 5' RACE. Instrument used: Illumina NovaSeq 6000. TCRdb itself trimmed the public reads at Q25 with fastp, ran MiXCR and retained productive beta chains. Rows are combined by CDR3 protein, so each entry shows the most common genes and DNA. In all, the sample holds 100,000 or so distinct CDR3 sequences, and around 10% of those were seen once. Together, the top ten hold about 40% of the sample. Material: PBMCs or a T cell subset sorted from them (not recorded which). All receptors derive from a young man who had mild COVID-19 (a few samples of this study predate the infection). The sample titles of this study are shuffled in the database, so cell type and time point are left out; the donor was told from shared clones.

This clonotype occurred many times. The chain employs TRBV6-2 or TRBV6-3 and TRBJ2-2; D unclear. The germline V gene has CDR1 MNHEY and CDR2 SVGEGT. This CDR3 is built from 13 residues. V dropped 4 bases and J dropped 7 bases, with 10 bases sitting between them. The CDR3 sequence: CASSSLFGGELFF. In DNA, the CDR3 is TGTGCCAGCAGTTCCCTCTTCGGCGGGGAGCTGTTTTTT.

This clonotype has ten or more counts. The CDR3 sequence: CASSEVGTNTGELFF. The CDR3 DNA reads as TGTGCCAGCAGCGAGGTGGGGACGAACACCGGGGAGCTGTTTTTT. The rearrangement links TRBV7-9 to TRBJ2-2; D is ambiguous. The CDR3 totals 15 residues. V lost 5 bases to trimming and J lost 0 bases, with 10 bases between them. The V gene's germline CDR1 is SEHNR and CDR2 FQNEAQ (reference sequence).

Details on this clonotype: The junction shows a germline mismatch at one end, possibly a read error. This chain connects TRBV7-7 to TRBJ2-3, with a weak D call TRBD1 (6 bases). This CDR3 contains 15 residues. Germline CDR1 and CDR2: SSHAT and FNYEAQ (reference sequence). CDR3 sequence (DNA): TGTGCTAGCAGCTCCACGGGACAAGGTTCAGATACGCAGTATTTT. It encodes CASSSTGQGSDTQYF.

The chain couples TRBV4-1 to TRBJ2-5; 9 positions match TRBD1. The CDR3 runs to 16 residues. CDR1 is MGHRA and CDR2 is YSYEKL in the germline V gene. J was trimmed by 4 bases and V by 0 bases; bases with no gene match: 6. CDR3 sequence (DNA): TGCGCCAGCAGCCAAGATCACGGGACAGGGTCAGAGACCCAGTACTTC. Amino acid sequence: CASSQDHGTGSETQYF.

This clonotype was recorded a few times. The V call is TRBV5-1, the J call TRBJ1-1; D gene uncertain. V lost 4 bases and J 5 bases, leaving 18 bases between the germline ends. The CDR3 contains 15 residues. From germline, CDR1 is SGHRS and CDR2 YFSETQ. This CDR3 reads CASSRTLGVRTEAFF. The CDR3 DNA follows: TGCGCCAGCAGCCGTACCCTTGGGGTGAGGACTGAAGCTTTCTTT.

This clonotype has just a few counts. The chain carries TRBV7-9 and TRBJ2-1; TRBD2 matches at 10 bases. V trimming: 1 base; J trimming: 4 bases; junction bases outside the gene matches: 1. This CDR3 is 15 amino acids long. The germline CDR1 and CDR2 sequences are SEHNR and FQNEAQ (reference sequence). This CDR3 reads CASSLVGLAYNEQFF. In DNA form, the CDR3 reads TGTGCCAGCAGCTTAGTGGGACTAGCGTACAATGAGCAGTTCTTC.

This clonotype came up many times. DNA of the CDR3: TGCAGTGCTAGAGATCGGGCGGGACTCCTTACCAATGAGCAGTTCTTC. As protein: CSARDRAGLLTNEQFF. The gene calls are TRBV20-1 and TRBJ2-1, with a tentative D call TRBD2 (6 bases). Deletions cut 0 bases from V and 6 bases from J, with 18 bases between. This CDR3 comprises 16 residues. Per the germline V gene, CDR1 is DFQATT and CDR2 is SNEGSKA (reference sequence).

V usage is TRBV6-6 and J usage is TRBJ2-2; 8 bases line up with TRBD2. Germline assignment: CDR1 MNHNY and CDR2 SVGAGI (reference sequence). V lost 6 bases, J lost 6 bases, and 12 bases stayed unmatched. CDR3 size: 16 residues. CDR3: CASSLLTGGAAGELFF. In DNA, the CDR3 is TGTGCCAGCAGCCTACTCACGGGGGGGGCCGCCGGGGAGCTGTTTTTT.

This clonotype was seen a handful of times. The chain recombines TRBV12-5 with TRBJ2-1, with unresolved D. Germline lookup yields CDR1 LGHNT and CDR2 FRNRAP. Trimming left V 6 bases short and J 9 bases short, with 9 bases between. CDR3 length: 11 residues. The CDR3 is CASGPPTEQFF. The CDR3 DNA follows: TGTGCTAGTGGGCCTCCTACTGAGCAGTTCTTC. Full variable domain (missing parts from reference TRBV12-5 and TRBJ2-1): DARVTQTPRHKVTEMGQEVTMRCQPILGHNTVFWYRQTMMQGLELLAYFRNRAPLDDSGMPKDRFSAEMPDATLATLKIQPSEPRDSAVYFCASGPPTEQFFGPGTRLTVL.

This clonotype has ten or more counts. The CDR3 bases are TGTGCCACCAGTGATGAGGCCCAGGGTGCCTACAATGAGCAGTTCTTC. Protein: CATSDEAQGAYNEQFF. This chain uses TRBV24-1 with TRBJ2-1, with a weak D call TRBD1 (5 bases). Germline-derived CDR1 and CDR2 are KGHDR and SFDVKD. V lost 3 bases and J 2 bases, leaving 13 bases between the germline ends. This CDR3 spans 16 amino acids.

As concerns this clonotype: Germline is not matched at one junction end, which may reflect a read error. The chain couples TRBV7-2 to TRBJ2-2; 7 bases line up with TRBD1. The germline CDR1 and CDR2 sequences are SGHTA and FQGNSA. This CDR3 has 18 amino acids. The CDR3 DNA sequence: TGTGCCAGCAGCTTAGCGGGGACAGTCATTCTAAGCACCGTGGAGCTGTTTTTT. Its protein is CASSLAGTVILSTVELFF. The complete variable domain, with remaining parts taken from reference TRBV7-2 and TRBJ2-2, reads GAGVSQSPSNKVTEKGKDVELRCDPISGHTALYWYRQSLGQGLEFLIYFQGNSAPDKSGLPSDRFSAERTGGSVSTLTIQRTQQEDSAVYLCASSLAGTVILSTVELFFGEGSRLTVL.

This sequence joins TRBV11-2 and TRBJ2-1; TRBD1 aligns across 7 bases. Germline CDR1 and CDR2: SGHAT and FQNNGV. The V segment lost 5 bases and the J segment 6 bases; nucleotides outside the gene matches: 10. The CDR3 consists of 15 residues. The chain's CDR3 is CASSRTSRGFNEQFF. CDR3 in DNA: TGTGCCAGCAGCCGTACCTCCAGGGGGTTCAATGAGCAGTTCTTC.

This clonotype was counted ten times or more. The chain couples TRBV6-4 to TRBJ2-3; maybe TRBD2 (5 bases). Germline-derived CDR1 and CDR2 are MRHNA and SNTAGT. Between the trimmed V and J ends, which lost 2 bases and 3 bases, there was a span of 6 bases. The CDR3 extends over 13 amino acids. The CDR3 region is CASSDRETDTQYF. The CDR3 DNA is TGTGCCAGCAGTGACAGGGAGACAGATACGCAGTATTTT.

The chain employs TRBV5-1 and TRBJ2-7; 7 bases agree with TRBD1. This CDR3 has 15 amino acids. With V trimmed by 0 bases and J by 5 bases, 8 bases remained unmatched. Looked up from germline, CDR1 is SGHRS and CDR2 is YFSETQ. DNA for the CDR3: TGCGCCAGCAGCTTGGGGGGCAAGGGGGCGGACGAGCAGTACTTC. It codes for CASSLGGKGADEQYF.

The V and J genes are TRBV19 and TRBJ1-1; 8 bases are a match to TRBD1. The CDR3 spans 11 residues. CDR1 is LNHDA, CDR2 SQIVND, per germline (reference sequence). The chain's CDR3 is CGAGQDTEAFF. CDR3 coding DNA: TGTGGGGCGGGACAGGACACTGAAGCTTTCTTT. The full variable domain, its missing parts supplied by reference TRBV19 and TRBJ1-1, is DGGITQSPKYLFRKEGQNVTLSCEQNLNHDAMYWYRQDPGQGLRLIYYSQIVNDFQKGDIAEGYSVSREKKESFPLTVTSAQKNPTAFYLCGAGQDTEAFFGQGTRLTVV.

CDR3 loop: CATGLAGTYNEQFF. CDR3 DNA sequence: TGTGCCACCGGACTAGCGGGGACCTACAATGAGCAGTTCTTC. This rearrangement joins TRBV10-3 to TRBJ2-1; 12 nucleotides agree with TRBD2. Germline V gene data show CDR1 as ENHRY and CDR2 as SYGVKD. The V and J ends lost 10 bases and 2 bases, in that order; junction bases with no gene match: 3. This CDR3 comprises 14 residues.

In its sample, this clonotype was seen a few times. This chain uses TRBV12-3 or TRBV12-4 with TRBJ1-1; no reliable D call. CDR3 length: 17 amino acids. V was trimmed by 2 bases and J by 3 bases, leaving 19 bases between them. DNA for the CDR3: TGTGCCAGCAGTTTAATCGCCAGGACGCTCCCGGACACTGAAGCTTTCTTT. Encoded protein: CASSLIARTLPDTEAFF.

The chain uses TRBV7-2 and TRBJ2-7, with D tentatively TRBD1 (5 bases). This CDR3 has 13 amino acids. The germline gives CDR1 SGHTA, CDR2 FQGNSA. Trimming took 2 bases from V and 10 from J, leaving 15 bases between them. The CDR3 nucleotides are TGTGCCAGCAGCTTAAATGGGGCAGCCGGACAGTACTTC. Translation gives CASSLNGAAGQYF.

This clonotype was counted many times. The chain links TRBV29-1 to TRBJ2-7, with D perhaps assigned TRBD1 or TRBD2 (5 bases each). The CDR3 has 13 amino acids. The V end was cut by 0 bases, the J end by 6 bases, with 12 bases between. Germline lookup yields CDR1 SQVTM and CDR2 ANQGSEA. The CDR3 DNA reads TGCAGCGTTGAAGATTGGGAGACAGCCGAGCAGTACTTC. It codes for CSVEDWETAEQYF.

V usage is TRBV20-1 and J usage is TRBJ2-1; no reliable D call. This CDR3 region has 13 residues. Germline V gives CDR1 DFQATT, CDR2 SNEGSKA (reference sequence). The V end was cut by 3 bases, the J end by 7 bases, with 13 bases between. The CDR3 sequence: CSASLPRWNEQFF. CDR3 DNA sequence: TGCAGTGCTAGTCTTCCTCGGTGGAATGAGCAGTTCTTC.

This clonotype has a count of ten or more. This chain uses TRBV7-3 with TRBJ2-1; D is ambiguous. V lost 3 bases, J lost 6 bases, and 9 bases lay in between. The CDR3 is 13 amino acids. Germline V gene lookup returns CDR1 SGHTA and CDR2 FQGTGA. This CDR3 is CASSFSHGNEQFF. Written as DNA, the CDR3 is TGTGCCAGCAGCTTCAGCCATGGCAATGAGCAGTTCTTC.

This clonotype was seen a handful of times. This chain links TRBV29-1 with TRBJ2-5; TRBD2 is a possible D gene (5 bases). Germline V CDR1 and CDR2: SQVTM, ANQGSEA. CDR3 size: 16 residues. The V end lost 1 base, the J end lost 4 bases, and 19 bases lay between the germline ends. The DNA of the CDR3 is TGCAGCGTTGAAGCGGGGTCGGGGTACTTCGGAGAGACCCAGTACTTC. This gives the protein CSVEAGSGYFGETQYF.

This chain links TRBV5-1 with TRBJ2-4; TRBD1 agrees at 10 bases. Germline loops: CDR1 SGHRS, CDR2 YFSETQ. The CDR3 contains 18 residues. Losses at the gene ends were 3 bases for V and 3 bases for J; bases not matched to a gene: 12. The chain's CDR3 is CASSSGTGVSPGKNIQYF. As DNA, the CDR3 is TGCGCCAGCAGCTCCGGGACAGGGGTTTCCCCCGGCAAAAACATTCAGTACTTC.

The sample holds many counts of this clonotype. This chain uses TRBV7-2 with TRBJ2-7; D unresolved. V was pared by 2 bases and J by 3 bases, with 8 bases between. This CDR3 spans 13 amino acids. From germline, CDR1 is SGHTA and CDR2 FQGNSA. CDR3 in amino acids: CASSLSPYYEQYV. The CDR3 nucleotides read TGTGCCAGCAGCTTAAGCCCCTACTACGAGCAGTACGTC.

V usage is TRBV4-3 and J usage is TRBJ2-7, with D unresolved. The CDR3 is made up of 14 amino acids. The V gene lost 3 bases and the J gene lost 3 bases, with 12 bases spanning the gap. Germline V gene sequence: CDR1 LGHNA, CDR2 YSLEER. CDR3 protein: CASSHYSMCYEQYV. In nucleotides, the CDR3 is TGCGCCAGCAGCCATTATTCGATGTGCTACGAGCAGTACGTC.

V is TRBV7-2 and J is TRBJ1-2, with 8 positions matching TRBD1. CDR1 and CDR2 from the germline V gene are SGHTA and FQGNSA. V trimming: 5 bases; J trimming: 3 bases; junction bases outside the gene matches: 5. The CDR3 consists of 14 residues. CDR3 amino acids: CASSLTTGDYGYTF. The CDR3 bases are TGTGCCAGCAGCCTAACGACAGGGGACTATGGCTACACCTTC.